This T cell receptor beta chain was profiled in a study of radiotherapy plus CTLA-4 blockade in lung cancer. Repertoires were generated with immunoSEQ multiplex PCR, while TCRdb's copy carries only in-frame clones and drops some. Counted here are approximately 80,000 clones, under 75% occurring once; the ten biggest clones make up more than 8%. The study gave focal radiation plus ipilimumab CTLA-4 blockade to patients with chemo-refractory metastatic non-small-cell lung cancer. The germline V and J ends were trimmed by 5 bases and 11 bases, with 21 bases remaining between them. CDR1 SGHAT and CDR2 FQNNGV come from the germline V gene. The CDR3 totals 14 residues.

The source material was peripheral blood, sampled from a patient treated with radiotherapy plus ipilimumab. The chain couples TRBV11-2 to TRBJ1-1; D gene ambiguous. The clonotype originates from a human donor with non-small cell lung cancer whose response to radiotherapy plus ipilimumab could not be evaluated. The CDR3: CASSPIRGMLSAFF. DNA of the CDR3: TGTGCCAGCAGCCCGATCCGCGGTATGTTGTCGGCTTTCTTT.